Here is one TCR beta chain with its context. As yet, its antigen is unknown. These data originate in a study of T-cell memory formation after mild COVID-19. The TCR alpha and TCR beta cDNA libraries, bearing sample barcodes and UMIs, were generated by 5'RACE using constant-segment primers. TCRdb used MiXCR to reprocess the 5' RACE reads, holding one entry per CDR3 protein. The sample has more than 350,000 distinct CDR3 sequences; 15% to 20% are singletons. Study findings and constraints: From day 15 to 85, contracting clones were balanced between CD4 and CD8, whereas later expanders leaned toward CD4+. Some SARS-CoV-2-responding clones were already detected in memory before infection.

V shed 4 bases and J shed 6 bases, with 22 bases lying between them. CDR3 length: 17 residues. Per the germline V gene, CDR1 is SGHDN and CDR2 is FVKESK. The rearrangement joins TRBV14 to TRBJ2-4, with D unresolved. The sequencing input was PBMCs or a T cell subset sorted from them (not recorded which). The source of this sequence is a man between 18 and 29 years old who had mild COVID-19 (a few samples of this study predate the infection). Cell type and time point are not known. CDR3 in amino acids: CASSPGTSPWPGNIQYF. DNA of the CDR3: TGTGCCAGCAGCCCAGGTACCTCGCCATGGCCGGGAAACATTCAGTACTTC.